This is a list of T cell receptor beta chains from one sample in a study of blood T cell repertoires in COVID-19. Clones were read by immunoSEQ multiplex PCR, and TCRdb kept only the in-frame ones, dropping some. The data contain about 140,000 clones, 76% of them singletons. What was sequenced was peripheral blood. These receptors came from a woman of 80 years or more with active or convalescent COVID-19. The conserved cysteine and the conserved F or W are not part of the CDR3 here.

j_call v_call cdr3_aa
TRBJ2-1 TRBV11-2 ASSQFAGTGASGQF
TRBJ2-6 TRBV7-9 ASSLQSSGANVLT
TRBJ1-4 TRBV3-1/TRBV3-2 ASSHRAGVNEKLF
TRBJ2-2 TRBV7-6 ASSLGWDNANTGELF
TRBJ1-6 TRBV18 ASSQDTGSSYNSPLH
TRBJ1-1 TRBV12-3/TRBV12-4 ASTRTGDTEAF
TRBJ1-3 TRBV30 AWSLGGGGHTIY
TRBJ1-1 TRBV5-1 ASRKQGSAITEAF
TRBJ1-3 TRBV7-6 ASSLRHFSGNTIY
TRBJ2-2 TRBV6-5 ASREGTGELF
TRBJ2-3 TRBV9 ASSALAGASTDTQY
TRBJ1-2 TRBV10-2 ASNPGGSNYGYT
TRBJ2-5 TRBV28 ASSPRGQETQY
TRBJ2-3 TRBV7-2 ASRIGGGAADTQY
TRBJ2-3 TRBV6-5 ASRRDFTDTQY
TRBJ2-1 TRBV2 ASSAVQTYNEQF
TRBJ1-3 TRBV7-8 ASSISSWTPSGNTIY
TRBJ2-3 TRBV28 ASKGPDVRGGVTQY
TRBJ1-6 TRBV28 ASTPPGSYNSPLH
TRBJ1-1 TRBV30 AWNRDRATEAF
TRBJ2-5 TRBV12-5 ASGPPKGAPETQY
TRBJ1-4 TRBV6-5 ASRHRGGNEKLF
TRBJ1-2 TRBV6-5 ASSSLAGANYGYT
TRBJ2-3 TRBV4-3 ASSLGQGAHVDTQY
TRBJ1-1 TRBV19 ASREPTGDRGRWTEAF
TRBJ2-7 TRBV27 ASSLRGQGIVYEQY
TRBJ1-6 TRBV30 AWSVLGGGPAEPLH
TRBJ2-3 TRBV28 ASSSGRGSVTDTQY
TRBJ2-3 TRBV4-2 ASSQFLSNDRGDTQY